The T cell receptor beta chain under discussion was sequenced for a study of blood T cell repertoires in COVID-19. With V trimmed by 4 bases and J by 4 bases, 9 bases remained unmatched. In germline, CDR1 is SEHNR, CDR2 FQNEAQ (reference sequence). The CDR3 is made up of 15 amino acids. In this sample, this clone turned up once. Authors' data handling: Researchers report that nucleated cell counts were estimated from reference gene primer amplification. The data were produced by immunoSEQ multiplex PCR, yet TCRdb's version contains in-frame clones alone and is incomplete. V, J and clone size derive from that table, while D and trimming were established from the DNA sequence. Of 290,000 or so clones detected, roughly four fifths appear once; the ten largest clones hold approximately 5%.

The chain links TRBV7-9 to TRBJ1-2, with 7 bases lining up with TRBD1. Sequencing input: PBMCs or T cells enriched from blood (not recorded which). The TCR sequence derives from a man aged 40-49 years who had been exposed to COVID-19. The CDR3 DNA follows: TGTGCCAGCAGCTCGTTCTCGGACAGGCCCTATGGCTACACCTTC. It translates to CASSSFSDRPYGYTF.